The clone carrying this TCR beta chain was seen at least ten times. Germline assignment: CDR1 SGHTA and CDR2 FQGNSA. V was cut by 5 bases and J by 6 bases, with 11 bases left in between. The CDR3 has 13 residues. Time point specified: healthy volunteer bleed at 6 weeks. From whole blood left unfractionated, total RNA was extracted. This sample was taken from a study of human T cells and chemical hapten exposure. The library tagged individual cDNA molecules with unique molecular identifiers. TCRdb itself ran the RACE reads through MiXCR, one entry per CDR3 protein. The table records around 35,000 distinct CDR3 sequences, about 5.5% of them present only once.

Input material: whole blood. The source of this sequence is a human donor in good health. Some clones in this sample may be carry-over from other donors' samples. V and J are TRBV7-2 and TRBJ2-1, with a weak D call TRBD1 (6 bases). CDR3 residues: CASSRPGANEQFF. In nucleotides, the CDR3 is TGTGCCAGCAGCCGACCAGGGGCCAATGAGCAGTTCTTC.